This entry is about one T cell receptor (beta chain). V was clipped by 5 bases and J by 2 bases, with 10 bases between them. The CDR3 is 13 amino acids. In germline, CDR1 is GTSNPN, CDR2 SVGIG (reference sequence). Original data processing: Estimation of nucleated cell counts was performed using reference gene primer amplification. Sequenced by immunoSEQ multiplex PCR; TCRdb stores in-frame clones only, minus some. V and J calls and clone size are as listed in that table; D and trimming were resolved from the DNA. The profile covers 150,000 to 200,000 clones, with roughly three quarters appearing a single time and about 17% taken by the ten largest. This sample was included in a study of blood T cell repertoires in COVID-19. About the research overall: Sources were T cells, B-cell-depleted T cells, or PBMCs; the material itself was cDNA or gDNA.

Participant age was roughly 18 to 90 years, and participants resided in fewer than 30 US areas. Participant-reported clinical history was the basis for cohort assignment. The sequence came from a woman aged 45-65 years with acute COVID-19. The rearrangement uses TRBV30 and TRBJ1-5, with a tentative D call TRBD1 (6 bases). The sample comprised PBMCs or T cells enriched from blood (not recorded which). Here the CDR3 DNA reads TGTGCCTGGGGTCACAGGGGCAATCAGCCCCAGCATTTT. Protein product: CAWGHRGNQPQHF.